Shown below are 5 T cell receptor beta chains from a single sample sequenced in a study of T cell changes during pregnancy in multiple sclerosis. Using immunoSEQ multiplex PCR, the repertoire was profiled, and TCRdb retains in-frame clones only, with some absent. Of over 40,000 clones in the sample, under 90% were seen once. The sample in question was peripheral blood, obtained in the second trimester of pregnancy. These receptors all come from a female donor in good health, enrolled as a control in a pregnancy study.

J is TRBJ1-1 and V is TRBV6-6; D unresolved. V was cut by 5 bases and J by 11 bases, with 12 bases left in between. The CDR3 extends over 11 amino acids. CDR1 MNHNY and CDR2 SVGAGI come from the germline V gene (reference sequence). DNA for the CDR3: TGTGCCAGCAGTCCCAGGTCCGACGCTTTCTTT. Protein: CASSPRSDAFF.

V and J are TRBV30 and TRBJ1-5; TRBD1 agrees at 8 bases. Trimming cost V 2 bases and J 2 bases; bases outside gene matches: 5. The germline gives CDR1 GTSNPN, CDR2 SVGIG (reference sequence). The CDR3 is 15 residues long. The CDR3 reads CAWSSTDRGNQPQHF. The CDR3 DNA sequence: TGTGCCTGGAGTTCCACGGACAGGGGCAATCAGCCCCAGCATTTT.

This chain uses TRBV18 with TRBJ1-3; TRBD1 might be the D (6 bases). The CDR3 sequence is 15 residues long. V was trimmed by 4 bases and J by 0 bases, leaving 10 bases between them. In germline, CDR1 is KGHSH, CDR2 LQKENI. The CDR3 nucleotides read TGTGCCAGCTCACAAGGACAGACCTCTGGAAACACCATATATTTT. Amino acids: CASSQGQTSGNTIYF.

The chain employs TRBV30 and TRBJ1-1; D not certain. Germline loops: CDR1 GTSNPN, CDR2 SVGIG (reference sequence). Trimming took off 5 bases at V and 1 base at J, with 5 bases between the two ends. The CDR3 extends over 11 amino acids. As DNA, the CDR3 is TGTGCCTGGCGAGCGAACACTGAAGCTTTCTTT. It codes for CAWRANTEAFF.

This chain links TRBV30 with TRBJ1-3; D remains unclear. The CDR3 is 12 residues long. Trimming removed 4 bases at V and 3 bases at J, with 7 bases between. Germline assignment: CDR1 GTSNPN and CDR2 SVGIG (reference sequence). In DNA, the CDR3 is TGTGCCTGGAATGGCGGTGGAAACACCATATATTTT. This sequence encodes CAWNGGGNTIYF.